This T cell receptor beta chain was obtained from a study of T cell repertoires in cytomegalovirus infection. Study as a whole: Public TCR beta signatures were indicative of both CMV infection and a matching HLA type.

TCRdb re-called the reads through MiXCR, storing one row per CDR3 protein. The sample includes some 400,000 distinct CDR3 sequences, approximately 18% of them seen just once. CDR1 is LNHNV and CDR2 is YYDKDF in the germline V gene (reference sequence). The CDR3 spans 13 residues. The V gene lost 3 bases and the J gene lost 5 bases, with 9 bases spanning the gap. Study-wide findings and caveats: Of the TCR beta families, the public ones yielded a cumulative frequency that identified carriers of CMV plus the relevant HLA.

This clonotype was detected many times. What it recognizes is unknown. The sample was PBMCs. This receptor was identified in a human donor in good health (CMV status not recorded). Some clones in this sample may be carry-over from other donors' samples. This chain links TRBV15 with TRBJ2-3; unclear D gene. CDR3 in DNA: TGTGCCACCAGCAGTTCGGCACGAGATACGCAGTATTTT. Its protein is CATSSSARDTQYF.